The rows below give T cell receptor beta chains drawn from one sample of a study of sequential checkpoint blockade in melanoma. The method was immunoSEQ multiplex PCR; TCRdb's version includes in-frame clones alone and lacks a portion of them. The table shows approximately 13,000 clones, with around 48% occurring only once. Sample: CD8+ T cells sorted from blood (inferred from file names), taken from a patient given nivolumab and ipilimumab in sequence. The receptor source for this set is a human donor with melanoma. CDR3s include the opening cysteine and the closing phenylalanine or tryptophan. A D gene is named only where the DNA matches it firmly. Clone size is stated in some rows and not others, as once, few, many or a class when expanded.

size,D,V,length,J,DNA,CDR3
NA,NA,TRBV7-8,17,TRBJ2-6,TGTGCCAGCAGCTTACCCTCACAGGGAGACGGGGCCAACGTCCTGACTTTC,CASSLPSQGDGANVLTF
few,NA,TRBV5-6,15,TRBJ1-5,TGTGCCAGCAGCGGGTGGCGGGACCCCAATCAGCCCCAGCATTTT,CASSGWRDPNQPQHF
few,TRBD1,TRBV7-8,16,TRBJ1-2,TGTGCCAGCAGCTTACCACCCGGGGACAGGGACTATGGCTACACCTTC,CASSLPPGDRDYGYTF
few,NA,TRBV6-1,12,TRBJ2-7,TGTGCCAGCTCACCAGGGGTATTGGAGCAGTACTTC,CASSPGVLEQYF
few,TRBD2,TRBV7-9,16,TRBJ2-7,TGTGCCAGCAGCTTAGCTACTAGCGGGAGTCTTAACGAGCAGTACTTC,CASSLATSGSLNEQYF
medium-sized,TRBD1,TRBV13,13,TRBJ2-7,TGTGCCAGCAGCCCGGACAGGGGCGGAGAGCAGTACTTC,CASSPDRGGEQYF
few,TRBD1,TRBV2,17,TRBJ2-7,TGTGCCAGCAGTGAACTACCCGTTGTGGACAGGGGCAACGAGCAGTACTTC,CASSELPVVDRGNEQYF
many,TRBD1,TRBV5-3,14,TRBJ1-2,TGTGCCAGCAGCAGGGGACAGGGGTTTTTTGGCTACACCTTC,CASSRGQGFFGYTF
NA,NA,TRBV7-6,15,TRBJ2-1,TGTGCCAGCAGCCAAAGGAGTTCTTCCTACAATGAGCAGTTCTTC,CASSQRSSSYNEQFF
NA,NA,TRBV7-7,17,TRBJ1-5,TGTGCCAGCAGCTTATTTGTGAAGCAGGGCGAGGATCAGCCCCAGCATTTT,CASSLFVKQGEDQPQHF
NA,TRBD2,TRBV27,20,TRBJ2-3,TGTGCCAGCAGTTTTTTAGGGACTAGCGGGCAAAATAAAAGCACAGATACGCAGTATTTT,CASSFLGTSGQNKSTDTQYF
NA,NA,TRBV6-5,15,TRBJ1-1,TGTGCCGCCTCCCTCGGGGGGGCACCGAACACTGAAGCTTTCTTT,CAASLGGAPNTEAFF
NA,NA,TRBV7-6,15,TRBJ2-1,TGTGCCAGCAGCTCCTCAGGGGGGCCCTACAATGAGCAGTTCTTC,CASSSSGGPYNEQFF
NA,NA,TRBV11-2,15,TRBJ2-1,TGTGCCAGCAGCTTCGCGGGGAGCTCCTACAATGAGCAGTTCTTC,CASSFAGSSYNEQFF
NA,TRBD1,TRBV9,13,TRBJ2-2,TGTGCCAGCAGCGAACCGGGACAGGGCTGGATGTTTTTT,CASSEPGQGWMFF
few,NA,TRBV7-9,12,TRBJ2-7,TGTGCCAGCAGCTTACCCGGTTACGAGCAGTACTTC,CASSLPGYEQYF
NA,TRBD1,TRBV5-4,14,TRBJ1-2,TGTGCCAGCAGCCCGGGACAGGGGGCGTATGGCTACACCTTC,CASSPGQGAYGYTF
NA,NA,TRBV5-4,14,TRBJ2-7,TGTGCCAGCAGCTTGGCGGGGATGGGGAACGAGCAGTACTTC,CASSLAGMGNEQYF
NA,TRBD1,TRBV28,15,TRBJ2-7,TGTGCCAGCAGCAAATCCGGGACAGGGCACTACGAGCAGTACTTC,CASSKSGTGHYEQYF
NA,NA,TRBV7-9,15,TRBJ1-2,TGTGCCAGCAGCTTAGGTCCTTATAGGGCTCAGGGCTACACTTTC,CASSLGPYRAQGYTF
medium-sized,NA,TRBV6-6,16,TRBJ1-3,TGTGCCAGCAGTTACTCGCCAGGGCTCTCTGGAAACACCATATATTTT,CASSYSPGLSGNTIYF
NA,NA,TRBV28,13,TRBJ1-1,TGTGCCAGCAGTCCTGAAGGGGGGAGGGCTGCTTTCTTT,CASSPEGGRAAFF
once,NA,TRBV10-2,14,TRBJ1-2,TGCGCCAGCAGTGAGATAGGGGCTAACTATGGCTACACCTTC,CASSEIGANYGYTF
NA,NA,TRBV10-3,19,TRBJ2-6,TGTGCCATCAGTGAGTCGAGGCAGGGAACCATCTCTGGGGCCAACGTCCTGACTTTC,CAISESRQGTISGANVLTF
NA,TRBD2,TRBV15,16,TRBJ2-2,TGTGCCACCAGCAGCGGGCCTAGCGGGAGCACCGGGGAGCTGTTTTTT,CATSSGPSGSTGELFF
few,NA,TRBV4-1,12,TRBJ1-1,TGCGCCAGCAGCCAAGTATTAGGGGGAGCTTTCTTT,CASSQVLGGAFF
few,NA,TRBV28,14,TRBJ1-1,TGTGCCAGCAGTTTGGGACAATTGAACACTGAAGCTTTCTTT,CASSLGQLNTEAFF